This TCR beta chain was identified during a study of CD8+ T cells in alopecia areata. Study conclusions and caveats: Whereas mice showed it more clearly, TCR sharing across patients was murkier, possibly because of HLA.

CDR3 size: 15 residues. Germline assignment: CDR1 MDHEN and CDR2 SYDVKM. V was clipped by 8 bases and J by 6 bases, with 20 bases between them. In each case, RNA was isolated and then reverse transcribed into cDNA as the sequencing template. Using immunoSEQ multiplex PCR, the repertoire was profiled, and TCRdb retains in-frame clones only, with some absent. The sample lists some 180,000 clones; 63% were seen once. The sample holds a few counts of this clone. The antigen remains undetermined. Alopecia areata patients provided lesional scalp punch biopsies and peripheral blood. Cell sorting on a FACSAria was used to separate CD4+ and CD8+ T cells from the PBMCs.

This clonotype was obtained from a human donor with alopecia areata. J is TRBJ2-1 and V is TRBV28; no definite D call. The sample in question was CD4+ T cells sorted from blood, obtained at week 0. The CDR3 bases are TGTGCCAGCCCACCTCCCAGCCGGGCCCCCAATGAGCAGTTCTTC. Protein sequence: CASPPPSRAPNEQFF.